What follows describes a single T cell receptor (beta chain). This sample was taken from a study of radiation and T cells in renal cell carcinoma. Time point meaning: blood 4 weeks post-SBRT, at nephrectomy. The treatment denotes: 15 Gy SBRT to primary tumor, nephrectomy 4 weeks later. Radiation-treated patients gave blood at baseline, week 2 and week 4. Profiling relied on immunoSEQ multiplex PCR, and the TCRdb table lists in-frame clones only, not all of them. The sample carries 140,000 to 150,000 clones, 65% to 90% recorded once. Germline V gives CDR1 SGHVS, CDR2 FNYEAQ. V lost 0 bases and J 3 bases, leaving 15 bases between the germline ends. The CDR3 runs to 16 residues.

Sequenced material: blood, taken from a patient whose treatment included radiotherapy and nephrectomy. This TCR came from a woman in her forties or fifties with renal cell carcinoma. The V call is TRBV7-6, the J call TRBJ2-7; D may be TRBD1 (5 bases). CDR3 amino acids: CASSLAWSQGSYEQYF. The CDR3 nucleotides read TGTGCCAGCAGCTTAGCGTGGTCGCAGGGAAGCTACGAGCAGTACTTC.